This TCR beta chain appears in the sequencing data of a study of PD-L1 blockade in urothelial cancer (TCRdb year 2017). The study in broad terms: All patients started therapy around 2014 and received atezolizumab 1,200 mg intravenously every 3 weeks. Around 29 patients had pretreatment blood TCR-seq, some 25 had at least one posttreatment blood collection, and some 25 had tumor TCR-seq. An ECOG performance status of 0 or 1 was recorded for the patients, and 0 to 3 prior chemotherapy regimens had been received by the patients. Durable clinical benefit was achieved by nine patients and was not achieved by 20 patients. Blood samples gave a median of about 150,000 T cells and some 83,000 unique TCRs, with a median clonality of 0.080. About 90% of the roughly 30 patients were males with bladder-origin urothelial cancer, and about 65% of the roughly 30 reported a prior smoking history. Pretreatment tumor samples, along with matched peripheral blood collected serially before and after atezolizumab treatment, underwent TCR sequencing. Blood samples were analyzed at 3 weeks after treatment start (second dose) and at 6 weeks after treatment start. In the same patients, pretreatment tumors underwent whole exome sequencing and RNA sequencing in addition to TCR sequencing. Somatic, immune and clinical correlates of response to PD-L1 blockade with atezolizumab in urothelial cancer were the focus of an exploratory multi-omic analysis. Durable clinical benefit meant progression-free survival longer than 6 months, and TCR features were also tested against progression-free and overall survival. Broad study findings and their caveats: A pretreatment peripheral blood TCR clonality below the median was linked to improved progression-free and overall survival. Small sample size (n of about 30) and many exploratory analyses mean the results are intended to be hypothesis-generating. Among patients with durable benefit, tumor-associated TCR clones showed greater expansion in peripheral blood 3 weeks after treatment started (n = 22, p = 0.022).

Remarks on this clone: Its antigen has not been determined. Base qualities were left out, and no much larger clone turns up one base away.

Synthetic TCR analog templates were spiked into each PCR to estimate absolute template abundance from read counts. TCRbeta CDR3 regions were amplified from genomic DNA with bias-controlled V and J gene primers using the immunoSEQ assay. Sequencing of rearranged TCRbeta segments was performed at approximately 20X coverage. Concerning the study's data processing: Sequencing errors were corrected by clustering and CDR3s were annotated against IMGT to assign V, D and J genes. Downstream analyses used only productive TCRbeta rearrangements, leaving out any out-of-frame or stop-codon sequences. Clonality was computed as one minus Shannon entropy normalized by the log of the number of unique productive sequences. Fisher's exact test with Benjamini-Hochberg correction, at a threshold of adjusted p below 0.01, was used to find clones that differed between time points or between blood and tumor. TCRdb stores this immuneACCESS table with in-frame sequences only. Part of the clones is absent; in the studies checked, under half of the shortfall reflects unresolved V genes, and no reason is known for the rest. The V and J calls and clone size were taken over from that table, and D and trimming were inferred from the DNA. For this sample there are under 60,000 clones; around 80% appear just once. Of the sample, 2.5% to 3.5% falls within the top ten clones.

This sample's time point label indicates: pretreatment peripheral blood. A cohort of about 30 patients with locally advanced or metastatic urothelial carcinoma, treated at Memorial Sloan Kettering on a trial protocol, was included. Peripheral blood mononuclear cells were collected pretreatment and during treatment, with between 1 and 8 total time points per patient. The Qiagen DNeasy Blood extraction kit was used to purify genomic DNA from total PBMCs and tumor samples. PBMCs were collected pretreatment and during treatment, and were isolated and stored as previously described. V and J are truncated by 0 bases and 6 bases respectively, leaving an intervening sequence of 13 bases. From its cysteine to its phenylalanine, the CDR3 spans 15 amino acids. The CDR3 DNA has 45 bases and is translated from base 1. From the germline V gene, CDR1 is SGHDT and CDR2 is YYEEEE.

Here the chain combines TRBV5-6 and TRBJ1-3; no D segment can be confidently identified. This clonotype was sampled from a man in his 70s with urothelial cancer. The material sequenced was PBMCs, taken around atezolizumab (anti-PD-L1) treatment. The CDR3 sequence is CASSLVGLESNTIYF. The bases are TGTGCCAGCAGCTTGGTTGGGCTGGAATCAAACACCATATATTTT.